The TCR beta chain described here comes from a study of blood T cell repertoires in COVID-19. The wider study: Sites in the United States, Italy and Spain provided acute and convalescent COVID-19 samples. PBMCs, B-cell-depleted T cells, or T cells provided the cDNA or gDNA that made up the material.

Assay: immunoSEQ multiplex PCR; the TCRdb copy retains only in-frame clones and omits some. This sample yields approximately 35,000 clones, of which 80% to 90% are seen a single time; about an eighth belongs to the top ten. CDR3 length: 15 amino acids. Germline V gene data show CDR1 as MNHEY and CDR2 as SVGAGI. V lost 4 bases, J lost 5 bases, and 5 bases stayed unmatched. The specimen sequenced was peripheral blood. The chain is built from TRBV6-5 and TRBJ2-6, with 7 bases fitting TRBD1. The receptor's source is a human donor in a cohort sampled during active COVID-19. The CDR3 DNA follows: TGTGCCAGCAGTTCGAACAGGGGTAGGGCCAACGTCCTGACTTTC. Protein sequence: CASSSNRGRANVLTF.